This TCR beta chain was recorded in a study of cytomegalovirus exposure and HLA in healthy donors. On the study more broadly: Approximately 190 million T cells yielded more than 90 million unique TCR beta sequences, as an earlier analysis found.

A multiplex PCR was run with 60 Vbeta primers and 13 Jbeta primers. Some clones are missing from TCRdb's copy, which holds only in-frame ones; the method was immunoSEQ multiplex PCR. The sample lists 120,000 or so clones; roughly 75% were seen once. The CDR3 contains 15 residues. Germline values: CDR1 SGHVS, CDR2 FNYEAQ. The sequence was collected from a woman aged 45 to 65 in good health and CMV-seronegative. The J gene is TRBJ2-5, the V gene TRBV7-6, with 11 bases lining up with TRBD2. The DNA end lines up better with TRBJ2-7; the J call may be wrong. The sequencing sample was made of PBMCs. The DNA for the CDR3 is TGTGCCAGCAGCCAAACTAGCGGGGGTGCCTACGAGCAGTACTTC. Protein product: CASSQTSGGAYEQYF.